The 6 T cell receptor beta chains in this list originate from one sample, sequenced in a study of T cells in Graves' hyperthyroidism and ophthalmopathy. It was RNA transcripts that yielded the amplified TCR beta CDR3 regions. The TCR CDR3 was amplified in a first-round RT-PCR using the HTBI primer set. TCRdb fed the multiplex PCR reads into MiXCR, producing one record per CDR3 protein. The table records 500,000 to 650,000 distinct CDR3 sequences, 11% to 15% of them present only once. Specimen: blood. These receptors all stem from a woman between 35 and 50 years old with Graves' hyperthyroidism.

This clonotype came up many times. The rearrangement uses TRBV20-1 and TRBJ2-3; D remains unclear. V dropped 6 bases and J dropped 6 bases, with 16 bases sitting between them. This CDR3 contains 13 residues. The germline V gene encodes CDR1 DFQATT and CDR2 SNEGSKA (reference sequence). The CDR3 protein is CSAPVPPLDTQYF. CDR3 nucleotides: TGCAGTGCCCCAGTCCCCCCGCTGGATACGCAGTATTTT.

The chain recombines TRBV19 with TRBJ1-3, with D tentatively TRBD1 (5 bases). The CDR3 spans 17 residues. Germline V gene lookup returns CDR1 LNHDA and CDR2 SQIVND (reference sequence). The ends were cut back, 4 bases at V and 1 base at J, with 17 bases in the middle. CDR3 loop: CASSTSPSTASGNTIYF. The CDR3 DNA sequence: TGTGCCAGTAGTACCTCTCCCTCGACAGCGTCTGGAAACACCATATATTTT. The full variable domain, completed using reference TRBV19 and TRBJ1-3, is DGGITQSPKYLFRKEGQNVTLSCEQNLNHDAMYWYRQDPGQGLRLIYYSQIVNDFQKGDIAEGYSVSREKKESFPLTVTSAQKNPTAFYLCASSTSPSTASGNTIYFGEGSWLTVV.

This clonotype has at least ten counts. V is TRBV27 and J is TRBJ2-3; the match to TRBD2 covers 11 bases. The CDR3 loop spans 16 amino acids. Unmatched junction bases numbered 7, after V lost 5 bases and J lost 3 bases. The germline V gene encodes CDR1 MNHEY and CDR2 SMNVEV (reference sequence). CDR3 DNA: TGTGCCAGCAGTCCGATACGACTAGCGGGGACAGATACGCAGTATTTT. This encodes CASSPIRLAGTDTQYF.

In this sample, this clonotype turned up many times. This rearrangement joins TRBV6-1 to TRBJ1-1, with 7 bases identical to TRBD1. V lost 6 bases, J lost 1 base, and 8 bases stayed unmatched. From germline, CDR1 is MNHNS and CDR2 SASEGT. The length of the CDR3 is 15 residues. Written as DNA, the CDR3 is TGTGCCAGCAGAAGACAGGGCGAGGGGAACACTGAAGCTTTCTTT. It specifies CASRRQGEGNTEAFF.

This clonotype was recorded at least ten times. The chain employs TRBV5-1 and TRBJ2-2; D is unclear. This CDR3 spans 14 amino acids. With 1 base removed from V and 2 bases from J, the gap between germline ends came to 6 bases. In germline, CDR1 is SGHRS, CDR2 YFSETQ. The CDR3 DNA sequence: TGCGCCAGCAGCTTGAACACAAACACCGGGGAGCTGTTTTTT. Protein product: CASSLNTNTGELFF.

This chain joins TRBV5-1 and TRBJ2-1; D may be TRBD1 or TRBD2 (5 bases each). This CDR3 contains 14 residues. Trimming took off 3 bases at V and 9 bases at J, with 16 bases between the two ends. Germline V gene lookup returns CDR1 SGHRS and CDR2 YFSETQ. CDR3 coding DNA: TGCGCCAGCAGCTCCGGGACCCCTGAGGGTGAGCAGTTCTTC. This translates into CASSSGTPEGEQFF.